This T cell receptor (beta chain) was documented in a study of identical twins. All donors were healthy Caucasians. TCRdb analysed the 5' RACE reads with MiXCR anew, one entry per CDR3 protein. The sample lists under 900,000 distinct CDR3 sequences, approximately 13% occurring once. General study findings and limits: Models, which agreed with sharing between unrelated individuals, nonetheless underestimated the out-of-frame TCR alpha sharing seen in monozygotic twins.

This clonotype was counted only a few times. The antigen remains unidentified. V was shortened by 8 bases and J by 2 bases, with 15 bases between the two germline ends. Germline-derived CDR1 and CDR2 are MNHNS and SASEGT. The CDR3 is 14 amino acids. These sequences were also reported in another study, on yellow fever vaccine responses in identical twins.

This TCR was sampled from a woman aged 18-29 years in good health. The sample taken for sequencing was PBMCs. The chain couples TRBV6-1 to TRBJ2-5; D remains unclear. This CDR3 is CASQISVGQETQYF. In DNA form, the CDR3 reads TGTGCCAGCCAGATTTCCGTCGGTCAAGAGACCCAGTACTTC.